The T cell receptor beta chain under discussion was sequenced for a study of cytomegalovirus exposure and HLA in healthy donors. Study-level results: In a later analysis, TCR association rates varied by HLA locus: DRB1 most, HLA-C fewest.

PCR primers comprised 60 Vbeta and 13 Jbeta primers. Method: immunoSEQ multiplex PCR; TCRdb's copy keeps in-frame clones and lacks some. The data show around 130,000 clones, around 77% seen once. This CDR3 has 15 amino acids. V gave up 4 bases and J gave up 2 bases; unmatched junction bases: 8. The germline V gene has CDR1 KGHSH and CDR2 LQKENI. Turning to this clone: As yet, its antigen is unknown.

Material for sequencing was PBMCs. This TCR came from a man aged 30 to 39 in good health and CMV-seronegative. The chain has TRBV18 and TRBJ2-7; 7 nucleotides line up with TRBD1. This CDR3 is CASSQALQGPYEQYF. The CDR3 nucleotides read TGTGCCAGCTCACAGGCTCTACAGGGGCCCTACGAGCAGTACTTC.